The rows below give T cell receptor beta chains drawn from one sample of a study of OX40 agonist ivuxolimab in advanced cancers. Data came from immunoSEQ multiplex PCR; TCRdb stores just in-frame clones and leaves some out. The table includes tens of thousands of clones, 85% detected once. This specimen was CD4+ or CD8+ T cells sorted from blood, taken in a trial of the OX40 agonist ivuxolimab. These receptors all come from an adult with an advanced solid tumor such as melanoma, head and neck, liver or kidney cancer. The CDR3 runs from the conserved cysteine through the conserved F or W. A D gene is named only where the DNA matches it firmly. Size values are once, few and many counts, or a class for expanded clones, and some rows have none.

TRBV5-1,14,-,TRBJ2-2,-,TGCGCCAGCAGCTCCGGACAGAACACCGGGGAGCTGTTTTTT,CASSSGQNTGELFF
TRBV7-6,15,TRBD1,TRBJ1-1,-,TGTGCCAGCAGCCTCGGACAGGGGATGAACACTGAAGCTTTCTTT,CASSLGQGMNTEAFF
TRBV6-1,14,-,TRBJ2-2,-,TGTGCCAGCAGTGATATGCAGGGTACAGGGGAGCTGTTTTTT,CASSDMQGTGELFF
TRBV19,12,-,TRBJ2-1,-,TGTGCCAGCGGCACAGTTGCCAATGAGCAGTTCTTC,CASGTVANEQFF
TRBV7-2,14,-,TRBJ1-6,-,TGTGCCAGCAGCGCTCAGAGCTATAATTCACCCCTCCACTTT,CASSAQSYNSPLHF
TRBV2,13,-,TRBJ1-3,once,TGTGCCAGCAGGGGGGACTCTGGAAACACCATATATTTT,CASRGDSGNTIYF
TRBV28,11,-,TRBJ2-1,-,TGTGCCAGCAGACAAAACAATGAGCAGTTCTTC,CASRQNNEQFF
TRBV5-6,17,TRBD1,TRBJ1-4,-,TGTGCCAGCAGCTTAGGACAGGGGGCTTCCCTTAATGAAAAACTGTTTTTT,CASSLGQGASLNEKLFF
TRBV5-1,16,-,TRBJ2-2,-,TGCGCCAGCAGCTTGTCCGTGCAGGTGGTAGCCGGGGAGCTGTTTTTT,CASSLSVQVVAGELFF
TRBV15,15,-,TRBJ2-3,-,TGTGCCACCAGCAGAGTTCTAGCCCCCACAGATACGCAGTATTTT,CATSRVLAPTDTQYF
TRBV28,13,-,TRBJ2-7,-,TGTGCCAGCAGTCCCGGGGGCTTCTACGAGCAGTACTTC,CASSPGGFYEQYF
TRBV19,15,TRBD2,TRBJ2-1,-,TGTGCCAGTAGTTCCACGGGACTAGTCGTCACTGAGCAGTTCTTC,CASSSTGLVVTEQFF
TRBV5-6,13,-,TRBJ2-3,-,TGTGCCAGCAGCTACGAGGAGATGGATACGCAGTATTTT,CASSYEEMDTQYF
TRBV28,14,-,TRBJ1-2,few,TGTGCCAGCACCCAGGAGGGTCCTCTTTATGGCTACACCTTC,CASTQEGPLYGYTF
TRBV9,14,-,TRBJ2-7,-,TGTGCCAGCAGCCCAGTAGGCTCGGCCTCCGAGCAGTACTTC,CASSPVGSASEQYF
TRBV7-8,13,TRBD1,TRBJ2-5,-,TGTGCCAGCAGCTTGGACAGGTTGGAGACCCAGTACTTC,CASSLDRLETQYF
TRBV19,14,TRBD2,TRBJ2-3,-,TGTGCCAGTAGTAAAGCGGGGGGACGCGGTACGCAGTATTTT,CASSKAGGRGTQYF
TRBV9,22,TRBD2,TRBJ2-1,-,TGTGCCAGCAGCGTCGGGAAGTTCCCGGGACTAGCGGGAGGAGGGGCCTACAATGAGCAGTTCTTC,CASSVGKFPGLAGGGAYNEQFF
TRBV10-3,14,TRBD1,TRBJ1-1,-,TGTGCCATCAGTCCGGGACAGAGAAACACTGAAGCTTTCTTT,CAISPGQRNTEAFF
TRBV4-1,13,-,TRBJ1-2,-,TGCGCCAGCAGCCAAAGGACGGACTATGGCTACACCTTC,CASSQRTDYGYTF
TRBV6-1,11,-,TRBJ2-5,-,TGTGCCAGCAGTGAATCCCTAGATGCGTACTTC,CASSESLDAYF
TRBV11-2,16,TRBD2,TRBJ2-3,-,TGTGCCAGCAGTTTCCAGACTAGCGGGGGGAGGGATACGCAGTATTTT,CASSFQTSGGRDTQYF
TRBV7-9,17,-,TRBJ2-1,-,TGTGCCAGCAGCTCCCCCTTGACGGCGGACCTTTACAATGAGCAGTTCTTC,CASSSPLTADLYNEQFF
TRBV2,16,-,TRBJ1-6,once,TGTGCCAGCAGTGTAAGGTCGGTCCTGAATAATTCACCCCTCCACTTT,CASSVRSVLNNSPLHF
TRBV2,11,-,TRBJ2-7,few,TGTGCCAGCAGCAGGAGCTACGAGCAGTACTTC,CASSRSYEQYF
TRBV7-9,15,TRBD1,TRBJ2-7,-,TGTGCCAGCAGCTTACTTGGACAGGGCTCCTACGAGCAGTACTTC,CASSLLGQGSYEQYF
TRBV18,13,-,TRBJ1-1,-,TGTGCCAGCTCACCCGGACAGCGAACTGAAGCTTTCTTT,CASSPGQRTEAFF
TRBV28,14,-,TRBJ2-2,-,TGTGCCAGCAGTTCGCGGGGACGCACCGGGGAGCTGTTTTTT,CASSSRGRTGELFF
TRBV5-4,16,-,TRBJ2-1,-,TGTGCCAGCAGCTTGGGGACGGACACTCGATACAATGAGCAGTTCTTC,CASSLGTDTRYNEQFF
TRBV18,12,TRBD1,TRBJ1-1,-,TGTGCCAGCTCACCCGTAGGACAGGGTGCTTTCTTT,CASSPVGQGAFF
TRBV9,13,-,TRBJ2-7,-,TGTGCCAGCAGCGTTGACGGCAACCTAGGGCAGTACTTC,CASSVDGNLGQYF
TRBV6-5,11,-,TRBJ1-1,few,TGTGCCAGCAGTTACGGCCCTGAAGCTTTCTTT,CASSYGPEAFF
TRBV5-1,17,TRBD1,TRBJ2-7,-,TGCGCCAGCAGCTTGGTCCCCCGGGACAGGGAGGGCTACGAGCAGTACTTC,CASSLVPRDREGYEQYF
TRBV10-3,15,TRBD1,TRBJ1-1,-,TGTGCCATCAGTGATACCAGGGGGGTGAACACTGAAGCTTTCTTT,CAISDTRGVNTEAFF
TRBV5-8,15,-,TRBJ2-5,-,TGTGCCAGCAGCCCGACAGGATTCACCCAAGAGACCCAGTACTTC,CASSPTGFTQETQYF
TRBV7-4,14,-,TRBJ1-2,-,TGTGCCAGCAGCTTTTCGACAGATAACTATGGCTACACCTTC,CASSFSTDNYGYTF
TRBV28,18,-,TRBJ2-5,-,TGTGCCAGCAGTTTATCCGGGGGCTTGGGGTCCATCCAAGAGACCCAGTACTTC,CASSLSGGLGSIQETQYF
TRBV2,14,TRBD1,TRBJ1-5,few,TGTGCCAGCAGCCCCGGGACAGGGAATCAGCCCCAGCATTTT,CASSPGTGNQPQHF
TRBV5-6,13,-,TRBJ2-4,-,TGTGCCAGCAGACCCGGGGTCGTTGGTATTCAGTACTTC,CASRPGVVGIQYF
TRBV7-2,15,TRBD1,TRBJ1-2,-,TGTGCCAGCAGGAGACCGGGACAGGGCGGCTATGGCTACACCTTC,CASRRPGQGGYGYTF
TRBV2,17,-,TRBJ2-3,-,TGTGCCAGCAGTGAGCAACAGGGAGGGGGCACAGCGGATACGCAGTATTTT,CASSEQQGGGTADTQYF
TRBV7-9,13,-,TRBJ1-5,once,TGTGCCAGCAGCTTAGGGCAGAATCAGCCCCAGCATTTT,CASSLGQNQPQHF
TRBV11-2,17,TRBD1,TRBJ2-5,-,TGTGCCAGCAGCTTAGAAGTCCGGGACAGGGGGCGAGAGACCCAGTACTTC,CASSLEVRDRGRETQYF
TRBV6-5,14,-,TRBJ2-3,-,TGTGCCAGCAGTTACCTCGGGGTCACAGATACGCAGTATTTT,CASSYLGVTDTQYF
TRBV27,14,TRBD2,TRBJ2-7,few,TGTGCCAGCAGTTTCGCTGCGGGAGTTAACGAGCAGTACTTC,CASSFAAGVNEQYF
TRBV11-3,17,TRBD2,TRBJ2-1,once,TGTGCCAGCAGCTTAGCTATCGGGGGGGACGTATACAATGAGCAGTTCTTC,CASSLAIGGDVYNEQFF
TRBV7-8,12,-,TRBJ2-5,once,TGTGCCAGCAGCTTAGGGCCGGAGACCCAGTACTTC,CASSLGPETQYF
TRBV29-1,14,-,TRBJ2-2,-,TGCAGCGTTGCTAGGACGAGGAACACCGGGGAGCTGTTTTTT,CSVARTRNTGELFF
TRBV2,16,-,TRBJ1-6,-,TGTGCCAGCAGTAATGACGGTAGCTCCTATAATTCACCCCTCCACTTT,CASSNDGSSYNSPLHF
TRBV7-8,12,-,TRBJ1-1,-,TGTGCCAGCAGCTACTCTTCGACTGAAGCTTTCTTT,CASSYSSTEAFF
TRBV4-1,16,TRBD2,TRBJ2-1,-,TGCGCCAGCAGCCAATACGGCGGGACTAGCCACAATGAGCAGTTCTTC,CASSQYGGTSHNEQFF
TRBV9,17,TRBD1,TRBJ2-3,-,TGTGCCAGCAGCGACCCCGAGACAGGGGCCTTCACAGATACGCAGTATTTT,CASSDPETGAFTDTQYF
TRBV7-9,13,-,TRBJ1-2,few,TGTGCCAGCAGTCACCACCGCTCCTATGGCTACACCTTC,CASSHHRSYGYTF
TRBV9,18,-,TRBJ2-2,-,TGTGCCAGCAGCCAACCTAGAGTGAGCAGCACCAACACCGGGGAGCTGTTTTTT,CASSQPRVSSTNTGELFF
TRBV5-6,15,-,TRBJ1-4,-,TGTGCCAGCAGCCCAACCAGGGCGGGGGGTGAAAAACTGTTTTTT,CASSPTRAGGEKLFF
TRBV10-3,15,-,TRBJ1-1,-,TGTGCCATCAGTGCGAGTGGCGGGCTCCGGGGGGAAGCTTTCTTT,CAISASGGLRGEAFF
TRBV28,12,-,TRBJ1-2,-,TGTGCCAGCAGTGATGCAAAAGATGGCTACACCTTC,CASSDAKDGYTF
TRBV19,12,-,TRBJ1-1,few,TGTGCCAGTAGGGGCAGGGATACTGAAGCTTTCTTT,CASRGRDTEAFF
TRBV5-6,14,-,TRBJ2-3,-,TGTGCCAGCAGCTTGTATAGGGTTGCAGATACGCAGTATTTT,CASSLYRVADTQYF
TRBV6-1,13,-,TRBJ1-5,-,TGTGCCAGCAGTGAAGCATGGCGGCAGCCCCAGCATTTT,CASSEAWRQPQHF